Here is one T cell receptor beta chain with its context. Its specificity is not known. Relapse after autologous stem cell transplantation occurred in every patient, and brentuximab vedotin exposure varied. This sample stems from a study of PD-1 blockade in classical Hodgkin lymphoma. Overall study results and limits: CD4+ TCR diversity climbed significantly by C4D1, unlike CD8+ TCR diversity. Diminished baseline TCR diversity has been reported in newly diagnosed patients relative to healthy donors. The authors have not defined what causes the repertoire differences, possibly disease activity or prior therapy.

The germline V gene has CDR1 SGHRS and CDR2 YFSETQ. This CDR3 spans 17 amino acids. V was clipped by 4 bases and J by 4 bases; unmatched bases: 13. The data were produced by immunoSEQ multiplex PCR, yet TCRdb's version contains in-frame clones alone and is incomplete. The sample has some 90,000 clones, about nine tenths seen once. The rearrangement joins TRBV5-1 to TRBJ1-1; 10 bases map to TRBD1. The clonotype originates from a human donor with classical Hodgkin lymphoma. Sequenced here: peripheral blood mononuclear cells (PBMCs), sampled before the second cycle of nivolumab. The CDR3 loop is CASSLRGQGPGSTEAFF. As DNA, the CDR3 is TGCGCCAGCAGCCTCCGGGGACAGGGGCCGGGTAGCACTGAAGCTTTCTTT. The entire variable domain, with the rest obtained from reference TRBV5-1 and TRBJ1-1, is as follows: KAGVTQTPRYLIKTRGQQVTLSCSPISGHRSVSWYQQTPGQGLQFLFEYFSETQRNKGNFPGRFSGRQFSNSRSEMNVSTLELGDSALYLCASSLRGQGPGSTEAFFGQGTRLTVV.